A single T cell receptor (beta chain) is shown here with its context. Which antigen it targets is not known. Base-call qualities are not available, and no considerably larger clone is one nucleotide away. Library generation was performed with the immunoSEQ multiplex PCR assay. In TCRdb, the immuneACCESS table is reduced to in-frame sequences with V and J assigned. These tables do not hold every clone; where another copy was compared, an unresolved V gene accounts for under half, and the others remain unexplained. A total of 66,000 or so clones appear in this sample, roughly 90% of them only once. 4.6% of the sample is held by the ten biggest clonotypes. The data are from a study of technical replicates of blood from a few donors (TCRdb year 2017). Via the germline V gene, CDR1 is SGHVS and CDR2 FNYEAQ. Counted from cysteine to phenylalanine, this CDR3 has 15 amino acids. Only CDR3 DNA is held: 45 bases, read in frame from base 1. V is reduced by 1 base and J by 2 bases, leaving a spacing of 11 bases between them.

Recombination linked TRBV7-6 to TRBJ2-5; a tentative D call is TRBD2 (6 bases match). This TCR was sampled from a human donor in good health. Some clones in this sample may be carry-over from other donors' samples. Sequenced: PBMCs. The CDR3 here reads CASSLGGLAQETQYF. The DNA is TGTGCCAGCAGCTTAGGCGGCCTAGCGCAAGAGACCCAGTACTTC.